This passage covers 28 T cell receptor beta chains from one sample sequenced in a study of T cells in Graves' hyperthyroidism and ophthalmopathy. The source material, RNA transcripts, was used to amplify TCR beta CDR3 regions. Researchers ran a first-round RT-PCR on the TCR CDR3 using the HTBI primer set. TCRdb re-analysed the multiplex PCR reads in MiXCR, keeping a single row per CDR3 protein. Found here are roughly 99,000 distinct CDR3 sequences, roughly 15% of them singletons; the top ten hold 35% to 50%. The sample comprised blood. The receptors originated from a woman aged 45-59 years with Graves' hyperthyroidism.

This clonotype was detected only a few times. Here the CDR3 omits its conserved ending phenylalanine or tryptophan, so a read error is the likely source. The J gene is TRBJ2-7, the V gene TRBV7-8, with TRBD1 matching 9 bases. In germline, CDR1 is SGHVS, CDR2 FQNEAQ. The V and J ends lost 1 base and 3 bases, in that order; junction bases with no gene match: 4. The length of the CDR3 is 15 residues. CDR3 amino acids: CASSLVPGQGYEQYI. In DNA, the CDR3 is TGTGCCAGCAGCTTAGTCCCGGGACAGGGCTACGAGCAGTACATC.

This clonotype was found many times. CDR3 DNA sequence: TGCGCCAGCAGCGCCCTCCCTCCGGGATTCGCGAACACCGGGGAGCTGTTTTTT. It yields the protein CASSALPPGFANTGELFF. The chain uses TRBV5-1 and TRBJ2-2; the D gene is possibly TRBD2 (5 bases). This CDR3 has 18 residues. Trimming took off 4 bases at V and 0 bases at J, with 19 bases between the two ends. Germline loops: CDR1 SGHRS, CDR2 YFSETQ.

This clonotype has only a few counts. This sequence joins TRBV7-9 and TRBJ2-5, with a possible D match to TRBD2 (5 bases). Germline CDR1 SEHNR, CDR2 FQNEAQ (reference sequence). V was trimmed by 0 bases and J by 3 bases, leaving 11 bases between them. The CDR3 is 15 residues long. CDR3 nucleotides: TGTGCCAGCAGCTTAGCGGTGGGAGAAAAAGAGACCCAGTACTTC. It is translated as CASSLAVGEKETQYF.

This clonotype was picked up many times. The chain has TRBV20-1 and TRBJ2-2, with unresolved D. Trimming pared 0 bases from V and 3 bases from J, leaving 14 bases between. The CDR3 is 16 residues long. CDR1 and CDR2 (germline): DFQATT, SNEGSKA (reference sequence). CDR3 sequence: CSARDLSTGDTGELFF. The CDR3 DNA reads as TGCAGTGCTAGAGATCTGTCGACTGGAGACACCGGGGAGCTGTTTTTT.

The chain joins TRBV3-1 to TRBJ1-1, with 8 bases aligning to TRBD1. Germline CDR1 reads LGHDT; CDR2 reads YNNKEL (reference sequence). The CDR3 contains 17 residues. J was trimmed by 1 base and V by 4 bases; bases with no gene match: 11. The CDR3: CASSPYYSGTGNTEAFF. CDR3 in DNA: TGTGCCAGCAGCCCTTACTATTCCGGGACAGGGAACACTGAAGCTTTCTTT. Together with reference TRBV3-1 and TRBJ1-1, the CDR3 gives the full variable domain: DTAVSQTPKYLVTQMGNDKSIKCEQNLGHDTMYWYKQDSKKFLKIMFSYNNKELIINETVPNRFSPKSPDKAHLNLHINSLELGDSAVYFCASSPYYSGTGNTEAFFGQGTRLTVV.

There are many counts of this clonotype. This rearrangement joins TRBV3-1 to TRBJ2-3; TRBD2 matches 7 bases. This CDR3 is built from 14 residues. The J segment lost 2 bases and the V segment lost 7 bases, leaving 6 bases of the junction unmatched. The germline CDR1 and CDR2 sequences are LGHDT and YNNKEL (reference sequence). In DNA form, the CDR3 reads TGTGCCAGCAACCCAGCGGGAAACACAGATACGCAGTATTTT. As protein: CASNPAGNTDTQYF.

V gene TRBV9 combines with J gene TRBJ2-1; D remains ambiguous. V lost 4 bases, J lost 10 bases, and 21 bases lay in between. The CDR3 spans 15 residues. The V gene's germline CDR1 is SGDLS and CDR2 YYNGEE. The CDR3 coding sequence is TGTGCCAGCAGCTCTCCCTCCGACTCCTCATGGGAGCAGTTCTTC. Amino acids: CASSSPSDSSWEQFF.

This clonotype was recorded at least ten times. This chain joins TRBV6-1 and TRBJ1-2; D is ambiguous. The germline V and J ends were trimmed by 6 bases and 7 bases, with 18 bases remaining between them. Germline CDR1 MNHNS, CDR2 SASEGT. The length of the CDR3 is 14 residues. Written as DNA, the CDR3 is TGTGCCAGCAGATCCTCGGGCGGAGTAGGTGGCTACACCTTC. This translates into CASRSSGGVGGYTF.

The rearrangement uses TRBV18 and TRBJ2-7; D remains unclear. Trimming cost V 0 bases and J 3 bases, with 15 bases left between them. This CDR3 is 16 amino acids long. CDR1 is KGHSH and CDR2 is LQKENI in the germline V gene. This CDR3 reads CASSPPDQRAFYEQYF. CDR3 nucleotides: TGTGCCAGCTCACCACCGGACCAAAGGGCCTTCTACGAGCAGTACTTC.

This clonotype was counted at least ten times. The chain joins TRBV9 to TRBJ2-1, with D possibly being TRBD1 (6 bases). The CDR3 runs 14 residues. V lost 4 bases and J lost 6, with 14 bases in between. Germline lookup yields CDR1 SGDLS and CDR2 YYNGEE. DNA of the CDR3: TGTGCCAGCAGCCTGACAGGAATTTTCAATGAGCAGTTCTTC. Translation gives CASSLTGIFNEQFF.

This clonotype came up many times. This rearrangement joins TRBV28 to TRBJ2-5; perhaps TRBD1 as D (6 bases). The germline V gene encodes CDR1 MDHEN and CDR2 SYDVKM. Trimming took off 4 bases at V and 1 base at J, with 13 bases between the two ends. CDR3 length: 15 residues. The CDR3 spells CASSSLGRGQETQYF. Written as DNA, the CDR3 is TGTGCCAGCAGTTCTTTAGGCAGGGGCCAAGAGACCCAGTACTTC.

This clonotype was counted at least ten times. The chain joins TRBV20-1 to TRBJ2-1; D unresolved. V lost 6 bases and J 2 bases, leaving 17 bases between the germline ends. This CDR3 has 15 amino acids. In germline, CDR1 is DFQATT, CDR2 SNEGSKA (reference sequence). CDR3 protein: CSATHQRPTYNEQFF. CDR3 bases: TGCAGTGCCACCCACCAGCGCCCCACCTACAATGAGCAGTTCTTC.

Ten or more counts support this clonotype. This chain joins TRBV5-1 and TRBJ2-7; possibly TRBD2 for D (6 bases). Germline V lookup: CDR1 SGHRS, CDR2 YFSETQ. The CDR3 totals 13 residues. V gave up 0 bases and J gave up 5 bases, with 9 bases separating them. The CDR3 coding sequence is TGCGCCAGCAGCTTGGCCGGGGAGGACGAGCAGTACTTC. This gives the protein CASSLAGEDEQYF. Complete variable domain (other parts from reference TRBV5-1 and TRBJ2-7): KAGVTQTPRYLIKTRGQQVTLSCSPISGHRSVSWYQQTPGQGLQFLFEYFSETQRNKGNFPGRFSGRQFSNSRSEMNVSTLELGDSALYLCASSLAGEDEQYFGPGTRLTVT.

This clonotype occurred many times. The chain uses TRBV11-3 and TRBJ2-1; D may be TRBD2 (5 bases). V lost 3 bases and J 3 bases, leaving 9 bases between the germline ends. Germline CDR1 and CDR2: SGHNT and YENEEA. The CDR3 covers 14 residues. The CDR3 spells CASSFERNYNEQFF. Here the CDR3 DNA reads TGTGCCAGCAGCTTCGAGCGGAACTACAATGAGCAGTTCTTC.

This clonotype was picked up many times. The chain joins TRBV12-3 or TRBV12-4 to TRBJ2-3, with 7 bases matching TRBD1. J gave up 7 bases and V 6 bases, and 7 bases lay outside the gene matches. The CDR3 is made up of 13 amino acids. The CDR3 spells CASSSTGANTQYF. CDR3 nucleotides: TGTGCCAGCAGCAGTACAGGGGCGAATACGCAGTATTTT.

At least ten counts were recorded for this clonotype. This rearrangement joins TRBV3-1 to TRBJ2-1; D might be TRBD1 (6 bases). V lost 1 base and J 4 bases, leaving 8 bases between the germline ends. Germline V gene lookup returns CDR1 LGHDT and CDR2 YNNKEL (reference sequence). CDR3 size: 14 residues. CDR3 protein: CASSQGRGYNEQFF. CDR3 bases: TGTGCCAGCAGCCAAGGAAGGGGGTACAATGAGCAGTTCTTC.

This clonotype was detected ten times or more. V gene TRBV7-3 combines with J gene TRBJ1-2, with 7 bases fitting TRBD1. The CDR3 sequence is 15 residues long. CDR1 SGHTA and CDR2 FQGTGA come from the germline V gene. Unmatched junction bases numbered 13, after V lost 5 bases and J lost 7 bases. CDR3 sequence reads: CASSPLAGGLVGYTF. In DNA form, the CDR3 reads TGTGCCAGCAGCCCCCTAGCAGGGGGGTTGGTTGGCTACACCTTC.

This clonotype was seen repeatedly, ten times or more. This chain uses TRBV3-1 with TRBJ2-2; D unresolved. The V gene's germline CDR1 is LGHDT and CDR2 YNNKEL (reference sequence). The CDR3 has 13 residues. The germline V and J ends were trimmed by 1 base and 8 bases, with 8 bases remaining between them. The CDR3, as DNA: TGTGCCAGCAGCCAAGTAGACGGAGGGGAGCTGTTTTTT. This codes for CASSQVDGGELFF.

This clonotype was seen ten or more times. This rearrangement joins TRBV3-1 to TRBJ2-5, with TRBD1 matching 9 bases. With 0 bases clipped from V and 5 bases from J, the junction kept 7 bases outside the gene matches. The CDR3 length is 16 residues. The germline V gene encodes CDR1 LGHDT and CDR2 YNNKEL (reference sequence). CDR3 coding DNA: TGTGCCAGCAGCCAAGATGGACAGGGGCCAGGGGAGACCCAGTACTTC. This sequence encodes CASSQDGQGPGETQYF.

There are many counts of this clonotype. A much larger clone lies one base from this, so it may be a read error. The chain couples TRBV20-1 to TRBJ2-3, with TRBD2 identical over 10 bases. Germline V gene sequence: CDR1 DFQATT, CDR2 SNEGSKA (reference sequence). CDR3 length equals 16 residues. V gave up 3 bases and J gave up 3 bases; unmatched junction bases: 9. CDR3 sequence (DNA): TGCAGTGCTAGCGGGCTAGCGGGAGCGATGACAGATACGCAGTATTTT. As protein: CSASGLAGAMTDTQYF.

This clonotype has a count of ten or more. V and J are TRBV5-1 and TRBJ2-1; a possible D gene is TRBD1 (6 bases). The CDR3 has 13 amino acids. Trimming stripped 3 bases from V and 9 bases from J, with 13 bases between. Per the germline V gene, CDR1 is SGHRS and CDR2 is YFSETQ. The CDR3 coding sequence is TGCGCCAGCAGCTCTTCTACAGGGATTGAGCAGTTCTTC. It yields the protein CASSSSTGIEQFF.

This clonotype was picked up many times. The chain recombines TRBV2 with TRBJ2-1; 12 nucleotides match TRBD2. CDR1 is SNHLY, CDR2 FYNNEI, per germline. The CDR3 loop spans 17 amino acids. With 9 bases clipped from V and 6 bases from J, the junction kept 15 bases outside the gene matches. The CDR3 DNA sequence: TGTGCCAGAACGCTCGGACTAGCGGGGAAAGGGGGCAATGAGCAGTTCTTC. Its protein product is CARTLGLAGKGGNEQFF.

This clonotype was recorded many times. The chain uses TRBV2 and TRBJ1-5; 9 nucleotides agree with TRBD1. CDR1 is SNHLY and CDR2 is FYNNEI in the germline V gene. V was pared by 6 bases and J by 10 bases, with 13 bases of the junction left unmatched. This CDR3 spans 15 amino acids. The CDR3 here is CASRQGATNQFPQHF. CDR3 DNA: TGTGCCAGCAGACAGGGGGCTACCAATCAATTCCCCCAGCATTTT.

This clonotype was seen many times. The chain links TRBV20-1 to TRBJ2-7; tentative D call: TRBD1 (6 bases). Germline V gene lookup returns CDR1 DFQATT and CDR2 SNEGSKA (reference sequence). The CDR3 totals 15 residues. Trimming removed 4 bases at V and 1 base at J, with 17 bases between. The CDR3 here is CSAKPGHLLSYEQYF. CDR3 bases: TGCAGTGCTAAGCCGGGACATCTCCTATCCTACGAGCAGTACTTC.

Comment on this clonotype: This may be a read error, as it is one base from a much larger clone. V is TRBV20-1 and J is TRBJ1-1, with a possible D match to TRBD1 (5 bases). Trimming pared 8 bases from V and 1 base from J, leaving 20 bases between. The CDR3 runs 15 residues. Per germline, CDR1 DFQATT and CDR2 SNEGSKA (reference sequence). The CDR3 sequence is CSTTLHGAGNTEAFF. CDR3 DNA sequence: TGCAGTACTACTTTACACGGGGCGGGGAACACTGAAGCTTTCTTT.

This clonotype was counted ten times or more. The chain employs TRBV12-3 or TRBV12-4 and TRBJ2-5; D is possibly TRBD1 or TRBD2 (5 bases each). Trimming left V 5 bases short and J 1 base short, with 11 bases between. The CDR3 has 14 amino acids. CDR3 DNA: TGTGCCAGCAGTCCGGGACCAGGCCAAGAGACCCAGTACTTC. It codes for CASSPGPGQETQYF.

This clonotype turned up a few times. A much more abundant neighbour one base away suggests this may be a read error. The rearrangement links TRBV28 to TRBJ2-1; 9 bases fit TRBD2. V lost 8 bases and J lost 6; bases outside the gene matches: 8. Germline assignment: CDR1 MDHEN and CDR2 SYDVKM. CDR3 size: 14 residues. The CDR3 region has the DNA TGTGCCAGCTTCAGTCTAGCGGGAATCAATGAGCAGTTCTTC. It is translated as CASFSLAGINEQFF.

This clonotype was seen a few times. The chain links TRBV7-9 to TRBJ2-7; 7 nucleotides match TRBD1. This CDR3 contains 14 residues. The J segment lost 6 bases and the V segment lost 5 bases, leaving 10 bases of the junction unmatched. Germline V lookup: CDR1 SEHNR, CDR2 FQNEAQ (reference sequence). The CDR3 DNA reads as TGTGCCAGCAGCCAATCCGGGACAGACTTCGAGCAGTACTTC. Protein sequence: CASSQSGTDFEQYF.